The present entry profiles one T cell receptor beta chain with its context. Its matching antigen is unknown. This CDR3 is 14 amino acids long. Per germline, CDR1 SGHVS and CDR2 FQNEAQ. V shed 2 bases, J shed 4 bases, and the junction held 4 bases outside the gene matches. Some clones are missing from TCRdb's copy, which holds only in-frame ones; the method was immunoSEQ multiplex PCR. The sample records about 34,000 clones, about four fifths being singletons. The data were taken from a study of T cells in narcolepsy. As for the study in general: Donors had narcolepsy type 1 or type 2, or were healthy controls.

Study-wide findings and caveats: HCRT-specific and TRIB2-specific autoreactive clonotypes appeared among same-patient CSF and blood CD4+ clonotypes. In some patient and control memory CD4+ samples, autoreactive clones were absent.

The receptor was isolated from a human donor in good health. The sample consisted of memory (CD45RA-) CD4+ T cells from blood. The chain uses TRBV7-8 and TRBJ2-5, with 7 bases aligning to TRBD2. The CDR3 nucleotides are TGTGCCAGCAGCTTAAGGACTAGTCCAGAGACCCAGTACTTC. Translation gives CASSLRTSPETQYF.